A selection of T cell receptor beta chains follows, all from one sample in a study of T cell responses to AZD1222 COVID-19 vaccine. This table comes from immunoSEQ multiplex PCR, and its TCRdb copy is limited to in-frame clones, with some not included. Found here are 95,000 to 110,000 clones, around nine tenths of them singletons; the top ten hold about 19%. Sequencing used peripheral blood, obtained on day 0 of AZD1222 vaccination. All receptors come from an adult in good health. The CDR3 runs from the conserved cysteine through the conserved F or W. Fields, in order: clone size, J gene, V gene, D gene, CDR3 protein, CDR3 DNA. The D gene is left open where the match is weak. Some rows mark clone size as missing; the rest say once, few, many or name a class of expanded clone.

. | TRBJ2-3 | TRBV9 | . | CASSGVKWGTDTQYF | TGTGCCAGCAGCGGGGTTAAGTGGGGCACAGATACGCAGTATTTT
once | TRBJ1-5 | TRBV4-2 | . | CASSQGGYSNQPQHF | TGTGCCAGCAGCCAAGGGGGATATAGCAATCAGCCCCAGCATTTT
. | TRBJ1-1 | TRBV13 | TRBD1 | CASSSPGQGGMNTEAFF | TGTGCCAGCAGTTCCCCCGGACAGGGAGGAATGAACACTGAAGCTTTCTTT
few | TRBJ2-5 | TRBV4-2 | . | CASSQVSGGTFTQYF | TGTGCCAGCAGCCAAGTGTCCGGGGGCACCTTCACCCAGTACTTC
once | TRBJ1-3 | TRBV6-5 | . | CASSYQVPGNTIYF | TGTGCCAGCAGTTACCAGGTACCTGGAAACACCATATATTTT
. | TRBJ2-3 | TRBV6-2/TRBV6-3 | TRBD2 | CASSPGLVPDTQYF | TGTGCCAGCAGTCCGGGACTAGTGCCAGATACGCAGTATTTT
. | TRBJ2-5 | TRBV18 | . | CASSPSGQETQYF | TGTGCCAGCTCACCATCAGGCCAAGAGACCCAGTACTTC
. | TRBJ2-7 | TRBV5-6 | . | CASSLAKGFGYEQYF | TGTGCCAGCAGCTTGGCCAAGGGCTTCGGCTACGAGCAGTACTTC
. | TRBJ2-5 | TRBV11-2 | . | CASSLATSQETQYF | TGTGCCAGCAGCTTAGCAACTTCCCAAGAGACCCAGTACTTC
. | TRBJ1-5 | TRBV27 | TRBD1 | CASSDRGNQPQHF | TGTGCCAGCAGTGACAGGGGTAATCAGCCCCAGCATTTT
. | TRBJ2-7 | TRBV5-1 | . | CASSPGRESSYEQYF | TGCGCCAGCAGCCCCGGCAGGGAAAGCTCCTACGAGCAGTACTTC
once | TRBJ1-1 | TRBV5-1 | . | CASSGAGDTEAFF | TGCGCCAGCAGTGGGGCTGGGGACACTGAAGCTTTCTTT
. | TRBJ1-3 | TRBV6-1 | . | CASSEARFSGGNTIYF | TGTGCCAGCAGTGAAGCGCGATTTTCTGGAGGAAACACCATATATTTT
once | TRBJ1-1 | TRBV18 | . | CASSPERTGQNEAFF | TGTGCCAGCTCACCAGAAAGGACCGGACAGAACGAAGCTTTCTTT
. | TRBJ1-6 | TRBV7-3 | . | CASSSRGDKNNSPLHF | TGTGCCAGCAGCTCCCGGGGGGACAAAAATAATTCACCCCTCCACTTT
. | TRBJ2-1 | TRBV19 | . | CASSIEAWYNEQFF | TGTGCCAGTAGTATAGAGGCCTGGTATAATGAGCAGTTCTTC
. | TRBJ1-1 | TRBV20-1 | TRBD1 | CSASTGGFVTEAFF | TGCAGTGCTAGTACAGGGGGATTCGTCACTGAAGCTTTCTTT
once | TRBJ2-7 | TRBV9 | TRBD2 | CASSLSTGTGGHEQYF | TGTGCCAGCAGCCTATCAACCGGGACGGGGGGACACGAGCAGTACTTC
. | TRBJ2-5 | TRBV5-6 | . | CASSSDGGLGTQYF | TGTGCCAGCAGCTCGGATGGGGGGTTGGGGACCCAGTACTTC
. | TRBJ1-2 | TRBV7-9 | . | CASSLRGNVEGYTF | TGTGCCAGCAGCTTAAGGGGAAACGTTGAGGGCTACACCTTC
. | TRBJ1-2 | TRBV29-1 | . | CSVREGYGYTF | TGCAGCGTTCGGGAGGGCTATGGCTACACCTTC
. | TRBJ2-2 | TRBV15 | TRBD2 | CATSRDIRGGVYHAGELFF | TGTGCCACCAGCAGAGATATCCGTGGGGGGGTTTATCACGCCGGGGAGCTGTTTTTT
few | TRBJ1-2 | TRBV24-1 | . | CATEAMGAYGYTF | TGTGCCACCGAGGCTATGGGGGCCTATGGCTACACCTTC
. | TRBJ1-3 | TRBV7-9 | TRBD1 | CASSLFGQGNGNTIYF | TGTGCCAGCAGCTTATTCGGACAGGGGAATGGAAACACCATATATTTT
. | TRBJ2-7 | TRBV5-1 | . | CASSLALQSYEQYF | TGCGCCAGCAGCTTGGCTCTCCAGAGCTACGAGCAGTACTTC
. | TRBJ1-2 | TRBV11-2 | TRBD1 | CASSDFYGTGVPNTF | TGTGCCAGCAGCGACTTCTACGGGACAGGGGTTCCCAACACCTTC
. | TRBJ1-5 | TRBV28 | . | CASSFRAFYQPQHF | TGTGCCAGCAGTTTCAGGGCATTCTATCAGCCCCAGCATTTT
. | TRBJ2-1 | TRBV18 | TRBD2 | CASANALGTTYNEQFF | TGTGCCAGCGCTAATGCCCTCGGGACTACTTACAATGAGCAGTTCTTC
. | TRBJ2-7 | TRBV30 | TRBD1 | CAWSLGQGGYEQYF | TGTGCCTGGAGTTTGGGACAGGGGGGCTACGAGCAGTACTTC
. | TRBJ2-5 | TRBV20-1 | TRBD2 | CSASSSGGARETQYF | TGCAGTGCTAGTTCTAGCGGGGGGGCAAGAGAGACCCAGTACTTC
. | TRBJ1-5 | TRBV2 | . | CASSFSGGSNQPQHF | TGTGCCAGCAGCTTCTCCGGGGGCAGCAATCAGCCCCAGCATTTT
. | TRBJ1-2 | TRBV2 | . | CGVGFPEADYGYTF | TGTGGCGTTGGGTTTCCGGAGGCCGACTATGGCTACACCTTC
. | TRBJ2-7 | TRBV14 | . | CASSENFYEQYF | TGTGCCAGCAGCGAGAACTTCTACGAGCAGTACTTC
. | TRBJ1-1 | TRBV6-5 | . | CASSYWGVRAEAFF | TGTGCCAGCAGTTACTGGGGGGTTAGGGCTGAAGCTTTCTTT
. | TRBJ1-1 | TRBV20-1 | . | CSASSYTEAFF | TGCAGTGCTAGCTCTTACACAGAAGCTTTCTTT
. | TRBJ1-4 | TRBV7-9 | . | CASSLTGREEKLFF | TGTGCCAGCAGCTTAACGGGGCGGGAAGAAAAACTGTTTTTT
. | TRBJ1-2 | TRBV19 | . | CASHLAGSEGYTF | TGTGCCAGTCATTTGGCAGGGAGCGAAGGCTACACCTTC
. | TRBJ1-5 | TRBV2 | TRBD1 | CASTGQGFNNQPQHF | TGTGCCAGCACCGGACAGGGGTTTAACAATCAGCCCCAGCATTTT
. | TRBJ2-2 | TRBV7-8 | TRBD2 | CASQELAGPNTGELFF | TGTGCCAGCCAGGAGCTAGCGGGGCCGAACACCGGGGAGCTGTTTTTT
. | TRBJ2-3 | TRBV5-1 | . | CASSLSSRSSTDTQYF | TGCGCCAGCAGCTTGAGTAGCAGATCTAGCACAGATACGCAGTATTTT
once | TRBJ2-5 | TRBV5-1 | . | CASSLALGGETQYF | TGCGCCAGCAGCTTGGCCCTGGGGGGAGAGACCCAGTACTTC
. | TRBJ1-2 | TRBV7-9 | . | CASSPFQGHYGYTF | TGTGCCAGCAGCCCATTCCAGGGCCATTATGGCTACACCTTC
. | TRBJ1-4 | TRBV15 | TRBD1 | CATSRSPGQGALVANEKLFF | TGTGCCACCAGCAGATCACCGGGACAGGGGGCTTTAGTAGCTAATGAAAAACTGTTTTTT
. | TRBJ2-3 | TRBV5-6 | TRBD1 | CASSPELDRGSTDTQYF | TGTGCCAGCAGCCCTGAACTGGACAGGGGGAGCACAGATACGCAGTATTTT
. | TRBJ2-2 | TRBV10-3 | TRBD1 | CAISEPGGQGASGELFF | TGTGCCATCAGTGAGCCCGGCGGACAGGGGGCGAGCGGGGAGCTGTTTTTT
. | TRBJ1-3 | TRBV6-6 | . | CASGYSGNTIYF | TGTGCCAGCGGCTACTCTGGAAACACCATATATTTT
. | TRBJ2-3 | TRBV4-1 | . | CASSGLLTDTQYF | TGCGCCAGCAGCGGACTGTTAACAGATACGCAGTATTTT
. | TRBJ2-1 | TRBV29-1 | TRBD1 | CSVGGTGDLPYNEQFF | TGCAGCGTTGGGGGGACAGGGGACTTACCTTACAATGAGCAGTTCTTC
. | TRBJ1-6 | TRBV11-2 | . | CASSLDPYISYNSPLHF | TGTGCCAGCAGCTTAGATCCTTACATCTCCTATAATTCACCCCTCCACTTT
. | TRBJ2-5 | TRBV28 | . | CAGSGGSVETQYF | TGTGCCGGTTCTGGGGGCTCGGTAGAGACCCAGTACTTC
. | TRBJ2-3 | TRBV10-3 | TRBD2 | CAISESRGAVVTQYF | TGTGCCATCAGTGAGTCGCGGGGGGCGGTTGTAACGCAGTATTTT
. | TRBJ2-7 | TRBV9 | . | CASSPLYSYEQYF | TGTGCCAGCAGCCCGCTATACTCCTACGAGCAGTACTTC
. | TRBJ2-1 | TRBV7-8 | TRBD2 | CASSSTSGGDKQFF | TGTGCCAGCAGCTCTACTAGTGGGGGGGATAAGCAGTTCTTC
. | TRBJ2-3 | TRBV15 | TRBD1 | CATSPRDSFTDTQYF | TGTGCCACCAGCCCTCGGGACAGCTTCACAGATACGCAGTATTTT
. | TRBJ2-2 | TRBV27 | . | CASSLSGVGLANTGELFF | TGTGCCAGCAGTTTATCTGGGGTGGGACTGGCGAACACCGGGGAGCTGTTTTTT
. | TRBJ1-2 | TRBV2 | TRBD1 | CASSASGTGYGYTF | TGTGCCAGCAGTGCGTCAGGGACAGGCTATGGCTACACCTTC
. | TRBJ2-7 | TRBV21-1 | . | CARGKEYEQYF | TGTGCCAGGGGAAAGGAGTACGAGCAGTACTTC